Below are 23 T cell receptor beta chains sequenced from a single sample in a study of post-analysis software for immune sequencing data. Regarding the study as a whole: Compared with controls, patients had more of five TRBV segments, including TRBV5-6, TRBV5-1 and TRBV20-1.

Unique molecular identifiers were built into the TCR beta cDNA libraries. In TCRdb, the PCR reads were re-called with MiXCR into one record per CDR3 protein. This table holds over 300,000 distinct CDR3 sequences, around 33% found once. Antigen specificity for these receptors is unknown. The sequencing sample was made of blood. Source of these receptors: a girl aged 5-17 years with multiple sclerosis.

The CDR3 nucleotides are TGTGCCAGCAGCCCACGACTAGCGGGGGGATACAATGAGCAGTTCTTC. It yields the protein CASSPRLAGGYNEQFF. The rearrangement links TRBV9 to TRBJ2-1; 13 positions match TRBD2. Germline-derived CDR1 and CDR2 are SGDLS and YYNGEE. The CDR3 extends over 16 amino acids. With 4 bases clipped from V and 4 bases from J, the junction kept 5 bases outside the gene matches.

The rearrangement uses TRBV19 and TRBJ2-3; TRBD1 aligns across 7 bases. Germline CDR1 and CDR2: LNHDA and SQIVND (reference sequence). V was pared by 5 bases and J by 3 bases, with 5 bases of the junction left unmatched. The CDR3 runs to 14 residues. Here the CDR3 reads CASSPGGRTDTQYF. As DNA, the CDR3 is TGTGCCAGTAGTCCAGGGGGTCGGACAGATACGCAGTATTTT. The variable domain in full, with the rest retrieved from reference TRBV19 and TRBJ2-3, is DGGITQSPKYLFRKEGQNVTLSCEQNLNHDAMYWYRQDPGQGLRLIYYSQIVNDFQKGDIAEGYSVSREKKESFPLTVTSAQKNPTAFYLCASSPGGRTDTQYFGPGTRLTVL.

The V gene is TRBV29-1, the J gene TRBJ2-6; 7 bases line up with TRBD1. The germline V gene has CDR1 SQVTM and CDR2 ANQGSEA. The CDR3 totals 14 residues. The junction had 3 bases not matched to a gene; V was cut back by 7 bases and J by 0 bases. The CDR3 DNA reads as TGCAGCGCCGGGACAGACTCTGGGGCCAACGTCCTGACTTTC. Translation gives CSAGTDSGANVLTF.

The V call is TRBV7-2, the J call TRBJ2-7; TRBD2 matches at 11 bases. The V segment lost 5 bases and the J segment 2 bases; nucleotides outside the gene matches: 17. The CDR3 has 19 residues. In germline, CDR1 is SGHTA, CDR2 FQGNSA. CDR3 sequence (DNA): TGTGCCAGCAGCCTCGGGGCTAGCGGGGGGCCAACGCTTGCCTACGAGCAGTACTTC. It translates to CASSLGASGGPTLAYEQYF.

The V call is TRBV29-1, the J call TRBJ1-1; D is possibly TRBD1 (5 bases). Looked up from germline, CDR1 is SQVTM and CDR2 is ANQGSEA. The CDR3 spans 13 residues. CDR3 region: CVIAQGMNTEAFF. In nucleotides, the CDR3 is TGCGTCATAGCCCAGGGCATGAACACTGAAGCTTTCTTT.

This clonotype was seen only a few times. The chain couples TRBV28 to TRBJ1-2; D perhaps matches TRBD1 (5 bases). From germline, CDR1 is MDHEN and CDR2 SYDVKM. This CDR3 comprises 16 residues. V shed 6 bases and J shed 3 bases, with 20 bases lying between them. CDR3 sequence: CASSSPTGTAYYGYTF. The CDR3 nucleotides read TGTGCCAGCAGCTCCCCCACCGGGACGGCCTACTATGGCTACACCTTC.

Regarding this clonotype: Sequence at one end of the junction differs from germline and may be a read error. This sequence joins TRBV6-5 and TRBJ1-4; no definite D call. Germline V gives CDR1 MNHEY, CDR2 SVGAGI. The CDR3 consists of 15 residues. CDR3 protein: CTSSLSRQGDEKLFF. CDR3 sequence (DNA): TGTACCAGCAGTTTGAGTCGCCAAGGCGATGAAAAACTGTTTTTT.

This clonotype occurred a few times. The rearrangement joins TRBV20-1 to TRBJ2-1; D possibly uses TRBD1 or TRBD2 (5 bases each). Per the germline V gene, CDR1 is DFQATT and CDR2 is SNEGSKA (reference sequence). This CDR3 is 13 amino acids long. V gave up 6 bases and J gave up 10 bases, with 19 bases separating them. The CDR3 region has the DNA TGCAGTGCCTCCCCCTGGGACGCTCGAGAGCAGTTCTTC. It encodes CSASPWDAREQFF.

In its sample, this clonotype was seen a few times. The J gene is TRBJ1-1, the V gene TRBV10-3; 10 nucleotides agree with TRBD1. The germline V gene encodes CDR1 ENHRY and CDR2 SYGVKD. With 10 bases clipped from V and 4 bases from J, the junction kept 3 bases outside the gene matches. The CDR3 consists of 12 residues. The CDR3 DNA is TGTGCCAACGGACAGGGGGGCACTGAAGCTTTCTTT. It is translated as CANGQGGTEAFF.

The genes are TRBV12-3 or TRBV12-4 and TRBJ1-1, with 7 bases identical to TRBD1. Trimming took 5 bases from V and 1 from J; bases not matched to a gene: 4. The length of the CDR3 is 14 residues. CDR3 DNA sequence: TGTGCCAGCAGTCTAAGGGACAGGAACACTGAAGCTTTCTTT. This gives the protein CASSLRDRNTEAFF.

Many counts were recorded for this clonotype. The CDR3 DNA sequence: TGCGCCAGCAGTCAAATTGGAGCTAATGAAAAACTGTTTTTT. It yields the protein CASSQIGANEKLFF. The rearrangement uses TRBV5-1 and TRBJ1-4; the D is unclear. V lost 5 bases and J lost 3, with 11 bases in between. Germline CDR1 is SGHRS and CDR2 is YFSETQ. This CDR3 spans 14 amino acids.

V is TRBV14 and J is TRBJ1-5; D unclear. V was cut by 4 bases and J by 3 bases, with 10 bases left in between. Germline CDR1 reads SGHDN; CDR2 reads FVKESK. The CDR3 totals 14 residues. This CDR3 reads CASSPTGFNQPQHF. Written as DNA, the CDR3 is TGTGCCAGCAGCCCAACGGGCTTCAATCAGCCCCAGCATTTT.

Only a few counts were recorded for this clonotype. The chain links TRBV7-9 to TRBJ2-5, with 9 bases aligning to TRBD2. The J call may be in error: the DNA end matches TRBJ2-7 better. This CDR3 comprises 16 residues. In germline, CDR1 is SEHNR, CDR2 FQNEAQ (reference sequence). CDR3: CASSPPQAGGTYEQYF. Here the CDR3 DNA reads TGTGCCAGCAGCCCACCCCAGGCGGGGGGGACCTACGAGCAGTACTTC.

This chain connects TRBV20-1 to TRBJ2-4, with 7 bases fitting TRBD2. The tail of the sequence fits TRBJ2-7 better, so the J call may be wrong. This CDR3 spans 14 amino acids. Germline V lookup: CDR1 DFQATT, CDR2 SNEGSKA (reference sequence). The CDR3 loop reads CSAALAAGTYEQYF. CDR3 coding DNA: TGCAGTGCCGCTCTAGCGGCGGGAACCTACGAGCAGTACTTC.

The chain carries TRBV6-5 and TRBJ2-7; either TRBD1 or TRBD2 may supply D (5 bases each). V was clipped by 4 bases and J by 2 bases, with 15 bases between them. The V gene's germline CDR1 is MNHEY and CDR2 SVGAGI. This CDR3 contains 15 residues. DNA for the CDR3: TGTGCCAGCAGTTGGGGACCCCAGGAAACCTACGAGCAGTACTTC. The encoded protein is CASSWGPQETYEQYF.

The chain couples TRBV11-2 to TRBJ1-4; 8 bases match TRBD1. The CDR3 covers 15 residues. V shed 4 bases and J 5 bases; nucleotides not matched to a gene: 6. Germline loops: CDR1 SGHAT, CDR2 FQNNGV. CDR3 nucleotide sequence: TGTGCCAGCAGCTCTTGGGACAGGATCAATGAAAAACTGTTTTTT. Amino acids: CASSSWDRINEKLFF.

The chain links TRBV28 to TRBJ2-3, with D maybe TRBD1 (5 bases). CDR3 length: 15 residues. Trimming cost V 2 bases and J 4 bases, with 13 bases left between them. In germline, CDR1 is MDHEN, CDR2 SYDVKM. The CDR3 coding sequence is TGTGCCAGCAGTTTAAACGCAGGGCGCGCAGATACGCAGTATTTT. It yields the protein CASSLNAGRADTQYF.

The chain employs TRBV12-3 or TRBV12-4 and TRBJ1-2; 7 bases line up with TRBD1. Germline trimming cut 10 bases from V and 5 bases from J; bases unmatched to any gene: 7. The CDR3 covers 12 residues. The CDR3 sequence is CATLTGMYGYTF. CDR3 nucleotide sequence: TGTGCCACCCTGACAGGGATGTATGGCTACACCTTC.

This clonotype was counted only a few times. The rearrangement uses TRBV25-1 and TRBJ2-1; TRBD2 might be the D (6 bases). The CDR3 has 13 amino acids. Germline-derived CDR1 and CDR2 are MGHDK and SYGVNS. V lost 5 bases and J 7 bases, leaving 12 bases between the germline ends. CDR3 bases: TGTGCCAGCAGTCTCCCTGGGGGGAATGAGCAGTTCTTC. Its protein is CASSLPGGNEQFF.

V usage is TRBV20-1 and J usage is TRBJ2-7, with a tentative D call TRBD1 (5 bases). Trimming left V 2 bases short and J 5 bases short, with 10 bases between. The CDR3 is 12 amino acids. Germline V gene sequence: CDR1 DFQATT, CDR2 SNEGSKA (reference sequence). CDR3 loop: CSARTWGHEQYF. CDR3 nucleotides: TGCAGTGCTAGAACATGGGGCCACGAGCAGTACTTC.

The gene calls are TRBV6-5 and TRBJ2-1; D call uncertain. The CDR3 is made up of 13 amino acids. CDR1 is MNHEY, CDR2 SVGAGI, per germline. The V gene lost 6 bases and the J gene lost 5 bases, with 11 bases spanning the gap. Written as DNA, the CDR3 is TGTGCCAGCAGCTTCGGTGTGAACAATGAGCAGTTCTTC. Translated, it gives CASSFGVNNEQFF.

The chain links TRBV7-2 to TRBJ1-1; perhaps TRBD1 as D (6 bases). Germline-derived CDR1 and CDR2 are SGHTA and FQGNSA. This CDR3 has 15 amino acids. Trimming removed 3 bases from V and 0 bases from J, with 11 bases in between. The CDR3 coding sequence is TGTGCCAGCAGCTTCGGCACAGGGTTGAACACTGAAGCTTTCTTT. Translation: CASSFGTGLNTEAFF.

This clonotype was detected a few times. J is TRBJ2-5 and V is TRBV20-1; D tentatively reads TRBD1 or TRBD2 (6 bases each). The J call could be wrong; TRBJ2-7 is a better fit for the DNA end. There are 12 residues in the CDR3. Germline CDR1 reads DFQATT; CDR2 reads SNEGSKA (reference sequence). The CDR3 DNA sequence: TGCAGTGCTAGGAGAGGGGGGAACGAGCAGTACTTC. Translated: CSARRGGNEQYF.